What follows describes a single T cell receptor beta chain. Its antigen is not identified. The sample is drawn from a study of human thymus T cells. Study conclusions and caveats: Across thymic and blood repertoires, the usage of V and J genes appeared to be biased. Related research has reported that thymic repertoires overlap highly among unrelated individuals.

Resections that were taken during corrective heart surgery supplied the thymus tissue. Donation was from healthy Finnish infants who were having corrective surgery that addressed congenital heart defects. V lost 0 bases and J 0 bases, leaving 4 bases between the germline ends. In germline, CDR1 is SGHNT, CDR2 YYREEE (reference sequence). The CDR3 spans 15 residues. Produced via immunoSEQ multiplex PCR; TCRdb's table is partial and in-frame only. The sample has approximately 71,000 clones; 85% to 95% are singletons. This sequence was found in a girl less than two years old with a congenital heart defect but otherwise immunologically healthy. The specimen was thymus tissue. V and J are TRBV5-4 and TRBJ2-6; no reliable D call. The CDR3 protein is CASSLGCSGANVLTF. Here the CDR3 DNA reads TGTGCCAGCAGCTTGGGCTGCTCTGGGGCCAACGTCCTGACTTTC.